This T cell receptor beta chain was identified during a study of CD8+CD57+ T cells in acquired aplastic anemia. Study-level background: Recorded DNA amounts for sorted CD4+ and CD8+ cells had an average of around 3.4 ug. General study findings and limits: The CD8+ Simpson's diversity of patients and controls was not significantly different. Sharing between patients and controls was observed for twenty-nine CD8+ CDR3 sequences.

Sequenced patients had shown CD8+CD57+ cell expansion by flow cytometry. CDR3 and TCR beta VDJ profiling relied on genomic DNA as the template. TCRdb re-analysed the reads in MiXCR, keeping a single row per CDR3 protein. The sample lists about 40,000 distinct CDR3 sequences, under 80% occurring once. This CDR3 is built from 15 residues. Looked up from germline, CDR1 is SGHAT and CDR2 is FQNNGV. This clonotype was detected a few times. The target antigen is unknown. A much larger clonotype is one base distant, so this may be a read error. Sequenced sample: sorted CD4+, CD8+, or CD8+CD57+ T cells (not recorded which) from PBMCs. This TCR derives from a human donor with aplastic anemia. The chain recombines TRBV11-2 with TRBJ2-2, with a tentative D call TRBD1 (5 bases). The chain's CDR3 is CASSRSTGSTWELFF. In DNA form, the CDR3 reads TGTGCCAGCAGCCGTAGTACAGGCTCCACCTGGGAGCTGTTTTTT.